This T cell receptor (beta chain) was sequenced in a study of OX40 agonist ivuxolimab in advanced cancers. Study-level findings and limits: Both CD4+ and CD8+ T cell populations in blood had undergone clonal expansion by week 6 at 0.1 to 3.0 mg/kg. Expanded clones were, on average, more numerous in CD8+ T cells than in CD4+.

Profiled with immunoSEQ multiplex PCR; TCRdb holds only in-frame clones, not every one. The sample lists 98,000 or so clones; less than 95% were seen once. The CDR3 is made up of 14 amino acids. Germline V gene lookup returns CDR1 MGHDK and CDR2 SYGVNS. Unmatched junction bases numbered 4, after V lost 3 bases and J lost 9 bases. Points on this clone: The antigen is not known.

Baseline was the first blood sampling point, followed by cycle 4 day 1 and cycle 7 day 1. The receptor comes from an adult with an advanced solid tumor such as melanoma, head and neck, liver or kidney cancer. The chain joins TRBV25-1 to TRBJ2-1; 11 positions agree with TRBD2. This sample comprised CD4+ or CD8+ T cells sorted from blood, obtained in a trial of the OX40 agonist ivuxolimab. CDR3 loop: CASSELAGGGEQFF. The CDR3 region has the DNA TGTGCCAGCAGTGAGTTAGCGGGAGGGGGTGAGCAGTTCTTC.